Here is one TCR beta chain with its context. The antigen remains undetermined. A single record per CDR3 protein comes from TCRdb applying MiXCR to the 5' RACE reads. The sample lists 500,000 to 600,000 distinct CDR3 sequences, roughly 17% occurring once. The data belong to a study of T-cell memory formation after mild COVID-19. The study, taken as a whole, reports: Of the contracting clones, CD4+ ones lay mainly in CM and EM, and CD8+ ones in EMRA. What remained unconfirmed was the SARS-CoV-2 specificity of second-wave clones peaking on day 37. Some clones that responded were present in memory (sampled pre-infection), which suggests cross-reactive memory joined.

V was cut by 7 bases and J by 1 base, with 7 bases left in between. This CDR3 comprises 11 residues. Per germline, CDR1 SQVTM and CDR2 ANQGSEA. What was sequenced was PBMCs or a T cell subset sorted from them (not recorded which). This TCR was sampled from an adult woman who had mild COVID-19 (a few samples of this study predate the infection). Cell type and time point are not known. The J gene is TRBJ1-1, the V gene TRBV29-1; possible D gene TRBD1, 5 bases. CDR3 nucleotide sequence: TGCAGCGGGGGGGGGAACACTGAAGCTTTCTTT. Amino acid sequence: CSGGGNTEAFF.